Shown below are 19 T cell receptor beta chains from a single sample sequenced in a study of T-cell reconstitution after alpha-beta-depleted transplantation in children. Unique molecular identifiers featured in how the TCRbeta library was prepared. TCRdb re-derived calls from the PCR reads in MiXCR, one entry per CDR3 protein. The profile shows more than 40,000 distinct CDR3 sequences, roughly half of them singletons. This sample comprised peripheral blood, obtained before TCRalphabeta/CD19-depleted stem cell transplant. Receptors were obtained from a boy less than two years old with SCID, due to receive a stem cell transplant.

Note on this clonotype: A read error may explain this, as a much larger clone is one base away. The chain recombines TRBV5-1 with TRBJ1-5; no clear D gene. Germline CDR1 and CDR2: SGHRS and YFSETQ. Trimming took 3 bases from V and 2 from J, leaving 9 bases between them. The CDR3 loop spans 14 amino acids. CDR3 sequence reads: CASSSDGRNQPQHF. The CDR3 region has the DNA TGCGCCAGCAGCTCGGACGGACGCAATCAGCCCCAGCATTTT.

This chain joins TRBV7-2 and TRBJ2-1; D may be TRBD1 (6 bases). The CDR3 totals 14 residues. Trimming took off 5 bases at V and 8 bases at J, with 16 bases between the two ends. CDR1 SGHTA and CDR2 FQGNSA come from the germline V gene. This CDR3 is CASSPGQNWDEQFF. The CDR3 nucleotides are TGTGCCAGCAGCCCAGGACAGAATTGGGATGAGCAGTTCTTC.

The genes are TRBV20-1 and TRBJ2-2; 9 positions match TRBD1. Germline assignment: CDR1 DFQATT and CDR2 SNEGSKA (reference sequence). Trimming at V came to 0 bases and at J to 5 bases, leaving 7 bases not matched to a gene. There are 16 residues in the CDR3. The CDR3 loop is CSARDATGGETGELFF. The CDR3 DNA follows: TGCAGTGCTAGAGACGCGACAGGGGGAGAAACCGGGGAGCTGTTTTTT.

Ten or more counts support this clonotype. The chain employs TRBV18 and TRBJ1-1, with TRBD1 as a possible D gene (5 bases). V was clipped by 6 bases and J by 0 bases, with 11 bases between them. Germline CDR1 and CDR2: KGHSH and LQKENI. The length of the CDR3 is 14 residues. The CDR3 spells CASSGLSMNTEAFF. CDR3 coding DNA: TGTGCCAGCTCGGGACTTTCTATGAACACTGAAGCTTTCTTT.

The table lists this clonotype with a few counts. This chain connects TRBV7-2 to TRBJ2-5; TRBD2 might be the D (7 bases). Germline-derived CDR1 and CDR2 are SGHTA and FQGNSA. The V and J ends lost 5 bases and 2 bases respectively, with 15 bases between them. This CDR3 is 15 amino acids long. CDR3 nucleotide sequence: TGTGCCAGCAGCAAATTACGGGGGGCTCAAGAGACCCAGTACTTC. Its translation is CASSKLRGAQETQYF.

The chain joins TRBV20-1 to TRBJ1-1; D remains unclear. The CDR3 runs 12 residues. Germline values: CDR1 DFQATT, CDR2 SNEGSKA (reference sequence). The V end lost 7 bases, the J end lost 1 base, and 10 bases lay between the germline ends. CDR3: CSGARANTEAFF. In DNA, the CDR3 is TGCAGTGGGGCGAGAGCGAACACTGAAGCTTTCTTT.

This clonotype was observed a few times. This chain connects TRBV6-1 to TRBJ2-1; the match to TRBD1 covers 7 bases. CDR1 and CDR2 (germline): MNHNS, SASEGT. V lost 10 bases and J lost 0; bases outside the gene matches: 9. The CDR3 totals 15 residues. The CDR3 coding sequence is TGTGCCATCGGGAACCGGGACAGCTCCTACAATGAGCAGTTCTTC. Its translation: CAIGNRDSSYNEQFF.

The CDR3 nucleotides read TGTGCCACCAGCGATAGGCCCCGAGTCACCGGGGAGCTGTTTTTT. Translating it yields CATSDRPRVTGELFF. The chain combines TRBV15 with TRBJ2-2; no clear D gene. V lost 5 bases to trimming and J lost 4 bases, with 14 bases between them. There are 15 residues in the CDR3. The V gene's germline CDR1 is LNHNV and CDR2 YYDKDF (reference sequence).

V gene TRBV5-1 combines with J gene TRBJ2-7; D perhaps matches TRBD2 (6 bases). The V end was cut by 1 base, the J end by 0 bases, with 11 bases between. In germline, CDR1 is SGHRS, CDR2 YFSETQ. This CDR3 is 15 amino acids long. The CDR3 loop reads CASSLNSGPSYEQYF. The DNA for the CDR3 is TGCGCCAGCAGCTTGAATAGCGGCCCCTCCTACGAGCAGTACTTC.

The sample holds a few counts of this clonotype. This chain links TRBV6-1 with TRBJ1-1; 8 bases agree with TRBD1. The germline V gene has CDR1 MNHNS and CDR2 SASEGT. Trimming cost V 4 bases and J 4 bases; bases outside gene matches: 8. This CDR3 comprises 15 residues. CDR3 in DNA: TGTGCCAGCAGTGCATCAGGGGGCGGGAGCACTGAAGCTTTCTTT. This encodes CASSASGGGSTEAFF.

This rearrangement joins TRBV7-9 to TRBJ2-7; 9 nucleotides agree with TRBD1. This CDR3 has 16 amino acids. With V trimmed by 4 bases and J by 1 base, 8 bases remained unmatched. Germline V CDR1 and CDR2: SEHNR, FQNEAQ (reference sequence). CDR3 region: CASSSVKTGGSYEQYF. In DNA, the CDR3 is TGTGCCAGCAGCTCCGTCAAGACAGGGGGGTCCTACGAGCAGTACTTC.

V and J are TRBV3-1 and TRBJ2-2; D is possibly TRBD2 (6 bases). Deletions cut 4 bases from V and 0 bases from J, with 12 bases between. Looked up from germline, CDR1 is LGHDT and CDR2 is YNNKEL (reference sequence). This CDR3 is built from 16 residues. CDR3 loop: CASSLIAVTNTGELFF. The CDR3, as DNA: TGTGCCAGCAGCCTTATAGCGGTTACGAACACCGGGGAGCTGTTTTTT.

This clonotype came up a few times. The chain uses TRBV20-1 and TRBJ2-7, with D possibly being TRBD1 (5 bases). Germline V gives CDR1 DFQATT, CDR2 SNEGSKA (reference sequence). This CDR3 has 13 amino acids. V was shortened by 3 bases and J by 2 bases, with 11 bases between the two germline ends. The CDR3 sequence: CSARVPGTYEQYF. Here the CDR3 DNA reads TGCAGTGCTAGGGTCCCAGGGACCTACGAGCAGTACTTC.

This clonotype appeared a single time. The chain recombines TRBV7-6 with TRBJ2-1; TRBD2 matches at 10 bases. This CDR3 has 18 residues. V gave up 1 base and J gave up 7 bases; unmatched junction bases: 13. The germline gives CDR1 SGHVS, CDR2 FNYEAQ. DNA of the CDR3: TGTGCCAGCAGCTTAGGGGCCAGCGGGGGGGCCACGCAGAATGAGCAGTTCTTC. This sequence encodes CASSLGASGGATQNEQFF.

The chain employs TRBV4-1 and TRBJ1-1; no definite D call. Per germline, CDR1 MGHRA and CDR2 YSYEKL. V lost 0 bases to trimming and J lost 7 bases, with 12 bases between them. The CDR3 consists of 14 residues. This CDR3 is CASSQDSGYLEAFF. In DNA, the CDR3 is TGCGCCAGCAGCCAAGATTCCGGGTACCTTGAAGCTTTCTTT.

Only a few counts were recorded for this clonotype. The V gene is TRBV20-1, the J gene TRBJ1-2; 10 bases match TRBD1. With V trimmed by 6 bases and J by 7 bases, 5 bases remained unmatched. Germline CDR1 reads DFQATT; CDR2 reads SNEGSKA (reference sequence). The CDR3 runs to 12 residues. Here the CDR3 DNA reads TGCAGTGCCCCCGGGACAGGGGTTGGCTACACCTTC. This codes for CSAPGTGVGYTF.

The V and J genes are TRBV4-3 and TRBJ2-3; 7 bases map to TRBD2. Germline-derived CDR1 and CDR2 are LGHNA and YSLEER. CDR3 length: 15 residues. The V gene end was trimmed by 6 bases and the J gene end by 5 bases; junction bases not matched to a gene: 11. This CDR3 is CASRLRLAAQDTQYF. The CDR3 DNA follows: TGCGCCAGCAGACTGAGACTAGCCGCTCAAGATACGCAGTATTTT.

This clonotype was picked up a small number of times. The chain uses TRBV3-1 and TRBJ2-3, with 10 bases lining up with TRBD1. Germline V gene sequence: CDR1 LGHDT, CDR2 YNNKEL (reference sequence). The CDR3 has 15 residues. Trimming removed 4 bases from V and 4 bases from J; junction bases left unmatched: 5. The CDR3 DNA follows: TGTGCCAGCAGCCCCGGGACAGGGGAGGCAGATACGCAGTATTTT. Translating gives CASSPGTGEADTQYF.

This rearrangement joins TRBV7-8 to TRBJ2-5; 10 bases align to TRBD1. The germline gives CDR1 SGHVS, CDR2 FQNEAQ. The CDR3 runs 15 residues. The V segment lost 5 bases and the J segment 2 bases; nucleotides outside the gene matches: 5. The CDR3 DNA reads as TGTGCCAGCAGCGTCGGACAGGGGGGTCAAGAGACCCAGTACTTC. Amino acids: CASSVGQGGQETQYF.